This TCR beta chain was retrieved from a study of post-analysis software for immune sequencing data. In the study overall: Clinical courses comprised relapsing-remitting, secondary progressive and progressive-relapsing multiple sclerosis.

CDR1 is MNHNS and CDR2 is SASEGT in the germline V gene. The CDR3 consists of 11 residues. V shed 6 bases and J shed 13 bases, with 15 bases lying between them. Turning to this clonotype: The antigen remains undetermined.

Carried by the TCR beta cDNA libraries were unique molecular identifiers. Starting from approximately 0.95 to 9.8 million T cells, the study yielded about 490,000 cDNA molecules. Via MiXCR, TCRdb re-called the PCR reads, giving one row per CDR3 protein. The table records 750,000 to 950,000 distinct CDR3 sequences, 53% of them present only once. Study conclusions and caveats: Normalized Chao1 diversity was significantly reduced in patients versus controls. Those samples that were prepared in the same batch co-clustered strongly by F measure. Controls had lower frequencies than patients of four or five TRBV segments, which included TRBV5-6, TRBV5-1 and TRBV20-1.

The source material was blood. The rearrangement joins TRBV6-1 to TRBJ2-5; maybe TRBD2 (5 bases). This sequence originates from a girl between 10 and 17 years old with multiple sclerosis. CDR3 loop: CASSLAGRTYF. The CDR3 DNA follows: TGTGCCAGCAGCCTAGCCGGTCGAACGTACTTC.